A single sample is the source of the 28 T cell receptor beta chains below, sequenced in a study of blood T cells in healthy people across ages. A second about 6 to 12 cycle PCR used barcoded and J-beta primers. In TCRdb, the 5' RACE reads were re-called with MiXCR into one record per CDR3 protein. The sample carries over 550,000 distinct CDR3 sequences, roughly 30% recorded once. The sample consisted of blood. The source of these receptors is a woman older than 75 in good health.

This clonotype was seen at least ten times. The chain uses TRBV15 and TRBJ2-3, with unresolved D. With 4 bases removed from V and 4 bases from J, the gap between germline ends came to 12 bases. The CDR3 is 14 amino acids. Germline-derived CDR1 and CDR2 are LNHNV and YYDKDF (reference sequence). CDR3 nucleotide sequence: TGTGCCACCAGCACCCCGGGCCCTTCAGATACGCAGTATTTT. Encoded protein: CATSTPGPSDTQYF.

This clonotype was observed a few times. A much more abundant neighbour one base away suggests this may be a read error. The gene calls are TRBV7-2 and TRBJ2-3; D gene uncertain. The CDR3 consists of 15 residues. Germline loops: CDR1 SGHTA, CDR2 FQGNSA. V was clipped by 1 base and J by 6 bases, with 14 bases between them. The CDR3: CASSLGHHPWDTQYF. CDR3 sequence (DNA): TGTGCCAGCAGCTTAGGGCACCACCCCTGGGATACGCAGTATTTT.

The chain employs TRBV20-1 and TRBJ1-2; tentatively, D is TRBD1 (6 bases). V lost 3 bases and J 3 bases, leaving 11 bases between the germline ends. Germline-derived CDR1 and CDR2 are DFQATT and SNEGSKA (reference sequence). This CDR3 contains 13 residues. CDR3 region: CSASGQKDYGYTF. CDR3 in DNA: TGCAGTGCTAGTGGACAGAAGGACTATGGCTACACCTTC.

V usage is TRBV27 and J usage is TRBJ1-2, with 8 bases fitting TRBD1. Germline CDR1 MNHEY, CDR2 SMNVEV (reference sequence). With 1 base clipped from V and 8 bases from J, the junction kept 9 bases outside the gene matches. The CDR3 covers 15 residues. The CDR3 reads CASSLYLGQGNGYTF. As DNA, the CDR3 is TGTGCCAGCAGTTTATATCTAGGACAGGGAAACGGCTACACCTTC.

V usage is TRBV18 and J usage is TRBJ1-1; a weak D match, TRBD1 (5 bases). The ends were cut back, 4 bases at V and 7 bases at J, with 16 bases in the middle. CDR1 is KGHSH, CDR2 LQKENI, per germline. The CDR3 is made up of 14 amino acids. In DNA form, the CDR3 reads TGTGCCAGCTCACTCCAACGAGGGGTGGGTGAAGCTTTCTTT. Translation: CASSLQRGVGEAFF.

This clonotype was seen a handful of times. The rearrangement links TRBV28 to TRBJ1-2; 8 bases fit TRBD1. J gave up 4 bases and V 3 bases, and 4 bases lay outside the gene matches. Looked up from germline, CDR1 is MDHEN and CDR2 is SYDVKM. The length of the CDR3 is 14 residues. In DNA form, the CDR3 reads TGTGCCAGCAGTTTTCCCGGGACAGGCTATGGCTACACCTTC. It codes for CASSFPGTGYGYTF.

This clonotype occurred many times. V and J are TRBV4-3 and TRBJ2-1, with D perhaps TRBD2 (5 bases). The V and J ends lost 0 bases and 0 bases respectively, with 9 bases between them. Germline V gene lookup returns CDR1 LGHNA and CDR2 YSLEER. This CDR3 spans 16 amino acids. The CDR3 sequence is CASSQEAETSYNEQFF. In DNA form, the CDR3 reads TGCGCCAGCAGCCAAGAAGCGGAGACCTCCTACAATGAGCAGTTCTTC.

This clonotype was detected many times. V and J are TRBV6-6 and TRBJ2-7, with D perhaps assigned TRBD1 or TRBD2 (5 bases each). CDR3 length: 15 amino acids. The V and J ends lost 2 bases and 7 bases respectively, with 18 bases between them. Germline CDR1 MNHNY, CDR2 SVGAGI (reference sequence). DNA of the CDR3: TGTGCCAGCAGTTACGGGACCGCAGGGTTCGAAGAGCAGTACTTC. It encodes CASSYGTAGFEEQYF.

This clonotype was counted many times. The chain recombines TRBV5-5 with TRBJ1-5; D perhaps matches TRBD1 (5 bases). This CDR3 spans 13 amino acids. Trimming stripped 2 bases from V and 9 bases from J, with 12 bases between. Germline V lookup: CDR1 SGHKS, CDR2 YYEKEE (reference sequence). The CDR3 loop is CASSFDSPAPQHF. The CDR3 bases are TGTGCCAGCAGCTTTGACAGCCCGGCGCCCCAGCATTTT.

The chain couples TRBV7-8 to TRBJ2-3; unclear D gene. CDR1 and CDR2 (germline): SGHVS, FQNEAQ. V lost 0 bases and J 5 bases, leaving 9 bases between the germline ends. This CDR3 region has 14 residues. CDR3 nucleotides: TGTGCCAGCAGCTTAGCTCAAATTGGAGATACGCAGTATTTT. It translates to CASSLAQIGDTQYF.

This clonotype was observed at least ten times. The chain couples TRBV4-3 to TRBJ2-3, with TRBD2 identical over 9 bases. J gave up 5 bases and V 4 bases, and 7 bases lay outside the gene matches. Germline V gene sequence: CDR1 LGHNA, CDR2 YSLEER. The CDR3 length is 15 residues. The CDR3 DNA sequence: TGCGCCAGCAGCCCAAGCGGGGGGAGGGGAGATACGCAGTATTTT. Encoded protein: CASSPSGGRGDTQYF.

On this clonotype: The junction shows a germline mismatch at one end, possibly a read error. J is TRBJ2-1 and V is TRBV3-1; D is possibly TRBD2 (5 bases). The CDR3 extends over 13 amino acids. CDR1 is LGHDT, CDR2 YNNKEL, per germline (reference sequence). CDR3 amino acids: CASSQALVNERYF. The CDR3 DNA reads TGTGCCAGCAGCCAAGCACTAGTGAACGAGCGGTACTTC.

V and J are TRBV20-1 and TRBJ2-1, with 11 positions matching TRBD2. The CDR3 length is 14 residues. Per the germline V gene, CDR1 is DFQATT and CDR2 is SNEGSKA (reference sequence). V shed 5 bases and J 6 bases; nucleotides not matched to a gene: 6. The CDR3 DNA follows: TGCAGTGCTTCCACTAGCGGGAGAGGCAATGAGCAGTTCTTC. Its translation: CSASTSGRGNEQFF.

This clonotype was recorded at least ten times. V usage is TRBV7-2 and J usage is TRBJ2-7; possibly TRBD1 or TRBD2 for D (5 bases each). Germline V CDR1 and CDR2: SGHTA, FQGNSA. This CDR3 is built from 15 residues. The V gene lost 2 bases and the J gene lost 4 bases, with 15 bases spanning the gap. The CDR3 reads CASSLKMGPFYEQYF. CDR3 DNA: TGTGCCAGCAGCTTAAAAATGGGACCTTTTTACGAGCAGTACTTC. Full variable domain (missing parts from reference TRBV7-2 and TRBJ2-7): GAGVSQSPSNKVTEKGKDVELRCDPISGHTALYWYRQSLGQGLEFLIYFQGNSAPDKSGLPSDRFSAERTGGSVSTLTIQRTQQEDSAVYLCASSLKMGPFYEQYFGPGTRLTVT.

Details on this clonotype: This may be a read error, as it is one base from a much larger clone. The CDR3: CASSLGLTREEKLFF. CDR3 nucleotides: TGTGCCAGCAGTCTGGGACTCACACGAGAGGAAAAACTGTTTTTT. This sequence joins TRBV28 and TRBJ1-4, with D perhaps TRBD1 (5 bases). This CDR3 has 15 residues. Trimming shortened V by 5 bases and J by 8 bases, and 18 bases separated the two germline ends. From germline, CDR1 is MDHEN and CDR2 SYDVKM.

There are a few counts of this clonotype. J is TRBJ1-2 and V is TRBV20-1; D is ambiguous. Trimming pared 6 bases from V and 5 bases from J, leaving 13 bases between. CDR1 and CDR2 (germline): DFQATT, SNEGSKA (reference sequence). The CDR3 runs to 12 residues. CDR3 residues: CSATDARYGYTF. The CDR3 DNA is TGCAGTGCCACCGACGCCCGGTATGGCTACACCTTC.

A note on this clonotype: A much larger clone sits a single nucleotide away, making a read error possible. V is TRBV4-2 and J is TRBJ2-1; the match to TRBD1 covers 9 bases. The end of the DNA aligns better with TRBJ2-7, so the J call may be wrong. Looked up from germline, CDR1 is LGHNA and CDR2 is YNFKEQ. This CDR3 spans 15 amino acids. CDR3 loop: CASRPPGQGYNEQYF. CDR3 DNA: TGTGCCAGCAGGCCGCCGGGACAGGGCTACAATGAGCAGTACTTC.

This clonotype showed up many times. The chain links TRBV20-1 to TRBJ2-7; 8 bases are a match to TRBD2. Trimming took 4 bases from V and 2 from J; bases not matched to a gene: 7. CDR1 DFQATT and CDR2 SNEGSKA come from the germline V gene (reference sequence). The CDR3 sequence is 14 residues long. CDR3: CSANPLAVPYEQYF. DNA of the CDR3: TGCAGTGCTAATCCACTAGCGGTTCCCTACGAGCAGTACTTC.

This clonotype was seen a few times. This sequence may be a read error, since a much larger clone differs from it by one base. The rearrangement joins TRBV7-6 to TRBJ2-7; 9 nucleotides agree with TRBD1. This CDR3 region has 15 residues. After removal of 5 bases from V and 6 bases from J, the junction contained 11 bases not matched to a gene. CDR1 SGHVS and CDR2 FNYEAQ come from the germline V gene. DNA for the CDR3: TGTGCCAGCAGCCCCGGGACAGGGTCGAATCTCGAGCAGTACTTC. Residues: CASSPGTGSNLEQYF.

In this sample, this clonotype turned up many times. This chain connects TRBV20-1 to TRBJ2-7; D remains unclear. Trimming shortened V by 6 bases and J by 2 bases, and 17 bases separated the two germline ends. Germline V lookup: CDR1 DFQATT, CDR2 SNEGSKA (reference sequence). The CDR3 covers 14 residues. This CDR3 is CSASKPAPPYEQYF. CDR3 DNA: TGCAGTGCGTCGAAACCGGCTCCCCCCTACGAGCAGTACTTC.

The V call is TRBV30, the J call TRBJ1-2; unclear D gene. The CDR3 covers 14 residues. V was pared by 6 bases and J by 3 bases, with 17 bases between. Germline V gene data show CDR1 as GTSNPN and CDR2 as SVGIG (reference sequence). The CDR3, as DNA: TGTGCCTGTACGGGGATCCCCATTTACTATGGCTACACCTTC. Translating it yields CACTGIPIYYGYTF.

The chain combines TRBV2 with TRBJ2-1, with TRBD2 matching 8 bases. In germline, CDR1 is SNHLY, CDR2 FYNNEI. CDR3 length: 15 amino acids. Unmatched junction bases numbered 10, after V lost 6 bases and J lost 6 bases. The CDR3: CASRVAELAANEQFF. The CDR3 DNA follows: TGTGCCAGCAGGGTAGCCGAACTAGCGGCCAATGAGCAGTTCTTC. The full variable domain, completed using reference TRBV2 and TRBJ2-1, is EPEVTQTPSHQVTQMGQEVILRCVPISNHLYFYWYRQILGQKVEFLVSFYNNEISEKSEIFDDQFSVERPDGSNFTLKIRSTKLEDSAMYFCASRVAELAANEQFFGPGTRLTVL.

This clonotype was counted at least ten times. The chain carries TRBV20-1 and TRBJ1-1, with a weak D call TRBD1 (5 bases). Germline CDR1 reads DFQATT; CDR2 reads SNEGSKA (reference sequence). With 1 base removed from V and 5 bases from J, the gap between germline ends came to 17 bases. This CDR3 has 15 residues. The CDR3 protein is CSARGSPGVRTEAFF. As DNA, the CDR3 is TGCAGTGCTAGAGGGTCCCCGGGGGTAAGGACTGAAGCTTTCTTT.

The chain has TRBV7-9 and TRBJ2-1; no reliable D call. V was pared by 1 base and J by 0 bases, with 13 bases between. This CDR3 is 17 amino acids long. Germline assignment: CDR1 SEHNR and CDR2 FQNEAQ (reference sequence). CDR3 amino acids: CASSLGVGVNSYNEQFF. The CDR3 DNA is TGTGCCAGCAGCTTAGGGGTGGGCGTGAACTCCTACAATGAGCAGTTCTTC.

This clonotype was recorded many times. This clone may be a read error of a much larger clone one base away. The chain couples TRBV5-5 to TRBJ2-5; the D gene could be TRBD1 or TRBD2 (6 bases each). This CDR3 is built from 16 residues. Germline V gene lookup returns CDR1 SGHKS and CDR2 YYEKEE (reference sequence). Trimming pared 4 bases from V and 11 bases from J, leaving 27 bases between. CDR3 nucleotide sequence: TGTGCCAGCAGCCTCCAAGGGGGGCAGAGCTACAATGAGCAGTACTTC. The encoded protein is CASSLQGGQSYNEQYF.

This clonotype was found a few times. This chain uses TRBV3-1 with TRBJ2-1; 8 bases align to TRBD2. The V gene's germline CDR1 is LGHDT and CDR2 YNNKEL (reference sequence). The J segment lost 4 bases and the V segment lost 3 bases, leaving 8 bases of the junction unmatched. This CDR3 comprises 16 residues. In DNA form, the CDR3 reads TGTGCCAGCAGCCAGGAGACGGGAGGGAATTACAATGAGCAGTTCTTC. It specifies CASSQETGGNYNEQFF.

This clonotype was counted many times. The chain is built from TRBV29-1 and TRBJ2-7; 12 bases match TRBD1. V gave up 6 bases and J gave up 3 bases; unmatched junction bases: 6. In germline, CDR1 is SQVTM, CDR2 ANQGSEA. CDR3 length: 14 residues. The chain's CDR3 is CSVGTGGFVYEQYF. CDR3 DNA sequence: TGCAGCGTAGGGACAGGGGGCTTCGTCTACGAGCAGTACTTC.

The CDR3, as DNA: TGTGCCAGCAGCTTAGAGGTTACAGGTCAGCCCCAGCATTTT. Translating it yields CASSLEVTGQPQHF. This chain links TRBV7-9 with TRBJ1-5; perhaps TRBD1 as D (5 bases). The CDR3 consists of 14 residues. Germline V gene sequence: CDR1 SEHNR, CDR2 FQNEAQ (reference sequence). Trimming left V 1 base short and J 6 bases short, with 10 bases between.